What follows are 21 T cell receptor beta chains derived from one specimen sequenced in a study of PD-1 blockade in classical Hodgkin lymphoma. Every patient relapsed after autologous stem cell transplantation, and brentuximab vedotin exposure varied. Only in-frame clones appear in the TCRdb table, and some are missing; sequencing was by immunoSEQ multiplex PCR. Altogether 45,000 or so clones are present, approximately 91% being singletons, with the ten largest covering about 8.9%. The specimen comprised peripheral blood mononuclear cells (PBMCs), sampled at baseline. Receptors were obtained from a human donor with classical Hodgkin lymphoma.

The sample holds one count of this clone. The chain links TRBV7-2 to TRBJ2-7, with 7 bases identical to TRBD1. Germline V gene sequence: CDR1 SGHTA, CDR2 FQGNSA. This CDR3 region has 13 residues. The V gene end was trimmed by 5 bases and the J gene end by 1 base; junction bases not matched to a gene: 2. The CDR3 protein is CASSRDRSYEQYF. CDR3 coding DNA: TGTGCCAGCAGCCGGGACAGATCCTACGAGCAGTACTTC.

The V call is TRBV2, the J call TRBJ2-7; TRBD2 matches at 11 bases. V gave up 4 bases and J gave up 4 bases; unmatched junction bases: 6. This CDR3 has 15 amino acids. From germline, CDR1 is SNHLY and CDR2 FYNNEI. The CDR3 is CASSAGLAGGYEQYF. Written as DNA, the CDR3 is TGTGCCAGCAGTGCCGGGCTAGCGGGGGGATACGAGCAGTACTTC.

The chain has TRBV6-1 and TRBJ2-7; the D is unclear. The CDR3 contains 11 residues. Germline lookup yields CDR1 MNHNS and CDR2 SASEGT. Trimming cost V 4 bases and J 2 bases, with 3 bases left between them. CDR3 sequence (DNA): TGTGCCAGCAGTGCCCCCTACGAGCAGTACTTC. It specifies CASSAPYEQYF.

The chain recombines TRBV28 with TRBJ2-3, with D uncertain. From germline, CDR1 is MDHEN and CDR2 SYDVKM. The CDR3 is made up of 14 amino acids. Trimming pared 1 base from V and 4 bases from J, leaving 9 bases between. The CDR3, as DNA: TGTGCCAGCAGTTTATACAGCTTAGCAGATACGCAGTATTTT. This encodes CASSLYSLADTQYF.

The chain links TRBV19 to TRBJ2-7; the match to TRBD2 covers 9 bases. The CDR3 extends over 13 amino acids. Looked up from germline, CDR1 is LNHDA and CDR2 is SQIVND (reference sequence). V was clipped by 8 bases and J by 7 bases; unmatched bases: 9. CDR3 bases: TGTGCCAGTGCCGGGACTAGCTCGGGTGAGCAGTACTTC. This codes for CASAGTSSGEQYF.

The V and J genes are TRBV5-1 and TRBJ2-5, with a tentative D call TRBD2 (5 bases). Germline assignment: CDR1 SGHRS and CDR2 YFSETQ. The CDR3 length is 16 residues. Trimming pared 0 bases from V and 4 bases from J, leaving 16 bases between. The CDR3 nucleotides read TGCGCCAGCAGCTTGGGGCCCCAAAGAGGGCGAGAGACCCAGTACTTC. This encodes CASSLGPQRGRETQYF. The full variable domain, in which reference TRBV5-1 and TRBJ2-5 provide the parts outside the CDR3, is KAGVTQTPRYLIKTRGQQVTLSCSPISGHRSVSWYQQTPGQGLQFLFEYFSETQRNKGNFPGRFSGRQFSNSRSEMNVSTLELGDSALYLCASSLGPQRGRETQYFGPGTRLLVL.

This chain links TRBV7-6 with TRBJ1-1, with TRBD1 as a possible D gene (6 bases). Trimming removed 1 base at V and 2 bases at J, with 8 bases between. Germline V lookup: CDR1 SGHVS, CDR2 FNYEAQ. The CDR3 loop spans 14 amino acids. CDR3 bases: TGTGCCAGCAGCTTAGGGACAGATAACACTGAAGCTTTCTTT. Amino acids: CASSLGTDNTEAFF. The variable domain in full, completed from reference TRBV7-6 and TRBJ1-1, reads GAGVSQSPRYKVTKRGQDVALRCDPISGHVSLYWYRQALGQGPEFLTYFNYEAQQDKSGLPNDRFSAERPEGSISTLTIQRTEQRDSAMYRCASSLGTDNTEAFFGQGTRLTVV.

V and J are TRBV18 and TRBJ1-5; TRBD1 aligns across 11 bases. Unmatched junction bases numbered 4, after V lost 6 bases and J lost 6 bases. Germline CDR1 is KGHSH and CDR2 is LQKENI. This CDR3 has 14 amino acids. Here the CDR3 reads CASSVGTGGQPQHF. In DNA form, the CDR3 reads TGTGCCAGCTCCGTCGGGACAGGGGGTCAGCCCCAGCATTTT.

The rearrangement uses TRBV5-5 and TRBJ1-4; D call uncertain. This CDR3 is 14 amino acids long. The germline V gene encodes CDR1 SGHKS and CDR2 YYEKEE (reference sequence). With 4 bases removed from V and 0 bases from J, the gap between germline ends came to 7 bases. This CDR3 is CASSPISTNEKLFF. The CDR3 region has the DNA TGTGCCAGCAGCCCCATATCAACTAATGAAAAACTGTTTTTT.

This clone was picked up one time. The chain combines TRBV6-1 with TRBJ2-1; 9 bases agree with TRBD2. Germline V gene lookup returns CDR1 MNHNS and CDR2 SASEGT. Trimming cost V 3 bases and J 7 bases; bases outside gene matches: 7. The CDR3 length is 15 residues. CDR3 sequence (DNA): TGTGCCAGCAGTGAGTGGCTAGCGGGGTCTAATGAGCAGTTCTTC. It is translated as CASSEWLAGSNEQFF.

CDR3: CSAQGASGGSYEQYF. Written as DNA, the CDR3 is TGCAGCGCTCAAGGGGCTAGCGGGGGCTCCTACGAGCAGTACTTC. J is TRBJ2-7 and V is TRBV29-1, with 10 bases that match TRBD2. CDR3 size: 15 residues. V was clipped by 7 bases and J by 0 bases; unmatched bases: 9. Germline CDR1 and CDR2: SQVTM and ANQGSEA.

The CDR3, as DNA: TGCGCCAGCAGCTTTGGCAGCGCGGGGCGTAACACTGAAGCTTTCTTT. Translating gives CASSFGSAGRNTEAFF. J is TRBJ1-1 and V is TRBV5-1, with a tentative D call TRBD1 (5 bases). CDR1 is SGHRS, CDR2 YFSETQ, per germline. V lost 2 bases, J lost 2 bases, and 16 bases lay in between. This CDR3 contains 16 residues. The full variable domain, with the rest looked up from reference TRBV5-1 and TRBJ1-1, is KAGVTQTPRYLIKTRGQQVTLSCSPISGHRSVSWYQQTPGQGLQFLFEYFSETQRNKGNFPGRFSGRQFSNSRSEMNVSTLELGDSALYLCASSFGSAGRNTEAFFGQGTRLTVV.

This rearrangement joins TRBV27 to TRBJ2-7; 9 positions agree with TRBD1. This CDR3 has 15 residues. The germline V gene has CDR1 MNHEY and CDR2 SMNVEV (reference sequence). V shed 6 bases, J shed 6 bases, and the junction held 12 bases outside the gene matches. CDR3 residues: CASRSSSGTGSEQYF. The CDR3, as DNA: TGTGCCAGCAGAAGCTCCTCCGGGACAGGGAGCGAGCAGTACTTC.

This chain connects TRBV18 to TRBJ2-5; no reliable D call. The CDR3 runs 16 residues. Germline CDR1 reads KGHSH; CDR2 reads LQKENI. The ends were cut back, 2 bases at V and 3 bases at J, with 16 bases in the middle. In DNA, the CDR3 is TGTGCCAGCTCACCAGCCCCAAACACGAAAAAAGAGACCCAGTACTTC. This sequence encodes CASSPAPNTKKETQYF.

J is TRBJ2-7 and V is TRBV5-4; D is undetermined. V lost 2 bases, J lost 3 bases, and 12 bases lay in between. The CDR3 is 14 residues long. The germline V gene encodes CDR1 SGHNT and CDR2 YYREEE (reference sequence). The CDR3 sequence: CASSFSLADYEQYF. Written as DNA, the CDR3 is TGTGCCAGCAGCTTCTCACTTGCAGACTACGAGCAGTACTTC.

The rearrangement joins TRBV27 to TRBJ2-7, with a tentative D call TRBD1 (8 bases). Germline V gives CDR1 MNHEY, CDR2 SMNVEV (reference sequence). The CDR3 spans 14 residues. V lost 5 bases and J 3 bases, leaving 14 bases between the germline ends. The CDR3 nucleotides are TGTGCCAGCAGTGGAACAGGGGGGGGCTACGAGCAGTACTTC. Translated: CASSGTGGGYEQYF.

V usage is TRBV6-1 and J usage is TRBJ1-3, with unresolved D. Germline V gene sequence: CDR1 MNHNS, CDR2 SASEGT. The V and J ends lost 6 bases and 0 bases respectively, with 12 bases between them. This CDR3 region has 15 residues. Written as DNA, the CDR3 is TGTGCCAGCAGACCCCTGGGGATCTCTGGAAACACCATATATTTT. Encoded protein: CASRPLGISGNTIYF.

The CDR3 is CASSLGGVATGELFF. Written as DNA, the CDR3 is TGTGCCAGCAGCTTAGGGGGAGTGGCCACCGGGGAGCTGTTTTTT. The chain is built from TRBV11-2 and TRBJ2-2; possibly TRBD2 for D (5 bases). Germline values: CDR1 SGHAT, CDR2 FQNNGV. V lost 1 base and J 4 bases, leaving 10 bases between the germline ends. The CDR3 contains 15 residues.

The J gene is TRBJ2-3, the V gene TRBV9; D remains ambiguous. With 0 bases removed from V and 0 bases from J, the gap between germline ends came to 5 bases. This CDR3 comprises 14 residues. CDR1 is SGDLS, CDR2 YYNGEE, per germline. In DNA form, the CDR3 reads TGTGCCAGCAGCGTAGACAGTAGCACAGATACGCAGTATTTT. It translates to CASSVDSSTDTQYF.

This clone was found once. The chain carries TRBV13 and TRBJ2-7; D not certain. The length of the CDR3 is 13 residues. The germline V gene encodes CDR1 PRHDT and CDR2 FYEKMQ (reference sequence). Trimming shortened V by 0 bases and J by 3 bases, and 6 bases separated the two germline ends. The CDR3 nucleotides read TGTGCCAGCAGCTTAGGCGTGTACTACGAGCAGTACTTC. It is translated as CASSLGVYYEQYF.

This sequence joins TRBV27 and TRBJ2-1; D remains ambiguous. Germline V CDR1 and CDR2: MNHEY, SMNVEV (reference sequence). The CDR3 is made up of 11 amino acids. Trimming cost V 2 bases and J 8 bases, with 4 bases left between them. The CDR3 region has the DNA TGTGCCAGCAGTTTACTCGATGAGCAGTTCTTC. Residues: CASSLLDEQFF.